This T cell receptor beta chain is from a study of blood T cell repertoires in COVID-19. On the study more broadly: Acute and convalescent COVID-19 samples came from the United States, Italy and Spain.

Per the original methods: Amplification with reference gene primers provided the estimates of nucleated cell counts. Sequenced by immunoSEQ multiplex PCR; TCRdb stores in-frame clones only, minus some. The V and J calls and clone size were taken over from that table, and D and trimming were inferred from the DNA. The table records about 88,000 clones, 80% to 90% of them present only once. Trimming left V 5 bases short and J 11 bases short, with 12 bases between. Germline lookup yields CDR1 DFQATT and CDR2 SNEGSKA (reference sequence). CDR3 size: 10 residues. Sequenced sample: peripheral blood. The sequence derives from a man older than 75 with acute or convalescent COVID-19. The genes are TRBV20-1 and TRBJ1-1, with D possibly being TRBD1 (6 bases). The CDR3 nucleotides read TGCAGTGCTTCCTCAGGGGTTGCTTTCTTT. The encoded protein is CSASSGVAFF.